This T cell receptor beta chain was observed in a study of OX40 agonist ivuxolimab in advanced cancers. V was pared by 2 bases and J by 10 bases, with 17 bases between. In germline, CDR1 is SNHLY, CDR2 FYNNEI. This CDR3 region has 15 residues. This table comes from immunoSEQ multiplex PCR, and its TCRdb copy is limited to in-frame clones, with some not included. Among roughly 46,000 clones listed, 84% were seen once. Material: CD4+ or CD8+ T cells sorted from blood, obtained in a trial of the OX40 agonist ivuxolimab. This clonotype originated in an adult with an advanced solid tumor such as melanoma, head and neck, liver or kidney cancer. V is TRBV2 and J is TRBJ1-4; D might be TRBD1 (6 bases). The DNA of the CDR3 is TGTGCCAGCAGTGAAACAGGGCCGGGGTATGCAAAACTGTTTTTT. It encodes CASSETGPGYAKLFF.